This record concerns one T cell receptor beta chain sequence. The antigen remains unidentified. The sample belongs to a study of cytomegalovirus exposure and HLA in healthy donors. General study findings and limits: According to reports, the classifier identified cytomegalovirus status with high specificity and sensitivity. Relative to equally common others, HLA-associated TCR beta chains showed greater clonal expansion in a later analysis. Donors belonging to an Asian-associated ancestry cluster reportedly showed fewer N-insertions in productive TCRs than the roughly 680-donor mean, according to what a later analysis found. Common viral pathogens seemed to be connected with several of the most significant clusters, according to a later analysis.

The PCR employed 60 Vbeta primers together with 13 Jbeta primers. TCRdb's table, derived via immunoSEQ multiplex PCR, lists solely in-frame clones and lacks some. The sample table sets out 130,000 or so clones. The CDR3 spans 16 residues. Germline V CDR1 and CDR2: SGHTA, FQGNSA. Trimming took 5 bases from V and 0 from J, leaving 11 bases between them. The sequence was collected from a man aged 18 to 29 in good health and CMV-seronegative. The sequencing input was PBMCs. The V gene is TRBV7-2, the J gene TRBJ1-6; D is possibly TRBD1 (5 bases). CDR3 coding DNA: TGTGCCAGCAGCCCGACAACAGGCTCCTATAATTCACCCCTCCACTTT. It yields the protein CASSPTTGSYNSPLHF. Drawing the rest from reference TRBV7-2 and TRBJ1-6, the complete variable domain is GAGVSQSPSNKVTEKGKDVELRCDPISGHTALYWYRQSLGQGLEFLIYFQGNSAPDKSGLPSDRFSAERTGGSVSTLTIQRTQQEDSAVYLCASSPTTGSYNSPLHFGNGTRLTVT.